One and the same sample provided the 4 T cell receptor beta chains below, sequenced in a study of blood T cell repertoires in COVID-19. Profiling relied on immunoSEQ multiplex PCR, and the TCRdb table lists in-frame clones only, not all of them. The sample yields roughly 330,000 clones, over 70% seen once. Input material: PBMCs or T cells enriched from blood (not recorded which). These receptors all come from a man aged 25-40 years who had recovered from COVID-19.

The chain combines TRBV3-1 (or the pseudogene TRBV3-2) with TRBJ2-3, with TRBD2 identical over 9 bases. Germline V gene sequence: CDR1 LGHDT, CDR2 YNNKEL (reference sequence). The CDR3 has 15 amino acids. V dropped 4 bases and J dropped 4; count of bases not matched to a gene: 6. The CDR3 reads CASSPGGGAADTQYF. DNA of the CDR3: TGTGCCAGCAGCCCTGGCGGGGGGGCGGCAGATACGCAGTATTTT.

This clone came up a few times. The chain combines TRBV7-9 with TRBJ1-1, with 10 positions matching TRBD1. V shed 3 bases and J 5 bases; nucleotides not matched to a gene: 9. The CDR3 runs 16 residues. Germline V gene sequence: CDR1 SEHNR, CDR2 FQNEAQ (reference sequence). This CDR3 is CASSLGQGRGGTEAFF. The CDR3 nucleotides are TGTGCCAGCAGCTTGGGACAGGGGCGGGGAGGTACTGAAGCTTTCTTT.

The V gene is TRBV3-1 (or the pseudogene TRBV3-2), the J gene TRBJ1-2; TRBD1 might be the D (5 bases). Germline V gene data show CDR1 as LGHDT and CDR2 as YNNKEL (reference sequence). The CDR3 runs 16 residues. Trimming took off 0 bases at V and 8 bases at J, with 19 bases between the two ends. This CDR3 reads CASSQEGQGNYLGYTF. As DNA, the CDR3 is TGTGCCAGCAGCCAAGAGGGGCAGGGTAACTATTTAGGCTACACCTTC.

This clone was detected once. The chain joins TRBV21-1 to TRBJ1-2; the tabulated D call, TRBD1, remains unverified against the DNA. TRBV21-1 is reported as a pseudogene. The CDR3 sequence is 15 residues long. The CDR3 loop reads CASSTGTGGSYGYTF. Written as DNA, the CDR3 is TGTGCCAGCAGCACGGGGACAGGGGGCAGCTATGGCTACACCTTC.